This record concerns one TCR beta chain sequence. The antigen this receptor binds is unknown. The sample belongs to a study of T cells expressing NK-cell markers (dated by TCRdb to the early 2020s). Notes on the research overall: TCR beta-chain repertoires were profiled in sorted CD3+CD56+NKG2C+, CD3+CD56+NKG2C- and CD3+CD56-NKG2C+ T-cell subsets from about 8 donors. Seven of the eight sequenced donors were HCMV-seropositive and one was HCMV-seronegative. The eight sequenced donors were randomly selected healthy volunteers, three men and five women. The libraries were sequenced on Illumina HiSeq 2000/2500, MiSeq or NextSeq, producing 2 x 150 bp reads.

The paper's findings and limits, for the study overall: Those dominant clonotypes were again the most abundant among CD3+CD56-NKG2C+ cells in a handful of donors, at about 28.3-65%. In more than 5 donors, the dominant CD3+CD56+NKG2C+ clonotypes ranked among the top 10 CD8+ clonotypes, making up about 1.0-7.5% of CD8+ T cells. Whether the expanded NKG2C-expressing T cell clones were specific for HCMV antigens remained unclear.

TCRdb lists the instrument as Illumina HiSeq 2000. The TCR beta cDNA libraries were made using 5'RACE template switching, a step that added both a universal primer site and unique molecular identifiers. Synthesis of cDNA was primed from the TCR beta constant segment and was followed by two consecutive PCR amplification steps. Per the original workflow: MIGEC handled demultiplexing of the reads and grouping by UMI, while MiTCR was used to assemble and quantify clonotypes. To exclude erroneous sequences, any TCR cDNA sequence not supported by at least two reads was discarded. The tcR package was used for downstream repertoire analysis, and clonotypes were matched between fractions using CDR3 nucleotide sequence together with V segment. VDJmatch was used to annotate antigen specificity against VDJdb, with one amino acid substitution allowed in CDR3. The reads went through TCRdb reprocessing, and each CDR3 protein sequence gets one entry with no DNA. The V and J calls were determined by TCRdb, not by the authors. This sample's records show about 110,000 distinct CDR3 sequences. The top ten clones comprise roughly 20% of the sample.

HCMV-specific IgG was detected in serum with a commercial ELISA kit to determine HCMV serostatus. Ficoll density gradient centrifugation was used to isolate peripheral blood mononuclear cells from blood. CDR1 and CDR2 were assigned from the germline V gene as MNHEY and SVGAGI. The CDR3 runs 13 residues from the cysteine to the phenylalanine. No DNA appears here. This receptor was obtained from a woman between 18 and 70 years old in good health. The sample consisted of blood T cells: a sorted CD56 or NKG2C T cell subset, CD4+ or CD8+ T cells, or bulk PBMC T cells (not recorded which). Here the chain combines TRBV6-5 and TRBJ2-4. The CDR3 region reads CASSYVPEDIQYF.